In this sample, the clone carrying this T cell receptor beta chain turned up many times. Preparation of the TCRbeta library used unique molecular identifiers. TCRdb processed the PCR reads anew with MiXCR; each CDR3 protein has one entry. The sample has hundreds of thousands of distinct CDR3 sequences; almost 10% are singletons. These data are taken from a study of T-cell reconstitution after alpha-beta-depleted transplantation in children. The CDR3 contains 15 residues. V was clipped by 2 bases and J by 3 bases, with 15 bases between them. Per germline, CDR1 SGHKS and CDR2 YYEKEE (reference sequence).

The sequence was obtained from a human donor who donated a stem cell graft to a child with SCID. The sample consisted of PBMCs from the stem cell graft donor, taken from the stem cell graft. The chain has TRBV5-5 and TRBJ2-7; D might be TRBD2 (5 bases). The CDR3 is CASSLEGAPNYEQYF. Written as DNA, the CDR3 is TGTGCCAGCAGCTTAGAGGGTGCACCCAACTACGAGCAGTACTTC.